Sequencing of this T cell receptor (beta chain) was carried out in a study of cytomegalovirus exposure and HLA in healthy donors. TCRdb keeps only in-frame clones here, not all; method: immunoSEQ multiplex PCR. The sample records 250,000 or so clones, 90% being singletons. A word on this clone: Its antigen is still unknown.

J was trimmed by 1 base and V by 5 bases; bases with no gene match: 17. CDR1 and CDR2 from the germline V gene are MNHEY and SMNVEV (reference sequence). The CDR3 is 21 amino acids. The study's findings and limits: A few CMV-associated chains were confirmed in vitro to be specific for CMV antigens. Most TCR sequences proved rare, with some public TCRs found in many donors.

Sequencing input: PBMCs. The chain uses TRBV27 and TRBJ2-3; TRBD2 aligns across 14 bases. The receptor was isolated from a woman aged 18-29 years in good health and CMV-seronegative. The CDR3 DNA is TGTGCCAGCAGTACACACGCGACTAGCGGGGGGGCCGATCATGGCACAGATACGCAGTATTTT. It codes for CASSTHATSGGADHGTDTQYF.